This T cell receptor (beta chain) was profiled in a study of blood T cell repertoires in COVID-19. Overall study: The study drew acute and convalescent COVID-19 samples from the United States, Italy and Spain. T cells, B-cell-depleted T cells, or PBMCs provided the cDNA or gDNA that served as material.

Germline assignment: CDR1 SGHNT and CDR2 YENEEA. V shed 5 bases and J 9 bases; nucleotides not matched to a gene: 13. The CDR3 has 16 residues. Source study methods: Counts of nucleated cells, estimated from reference gene primer amplification, were obtained. Sequencing was performed with immunoSEQ multiplex PCR; in TCRdb, only in-frame clones are kept and a portion is missing. The V and J calls and clone size are taken from that table; D and trimming were inferred from the DNA. The repertoire holds over 100,000 clones, with approximately 80% as singletons. V usage is TRBV11-3 and J usage is TRBJ1-6; 7 nucleotides align to TRBD1. Sequencing input: peripheral blood. The origin of this receptor is a woman aged 55-75 years with acute or convalescent COVID-19. The chain's CDR3 is CASSRLWDRSRSPLHF. CDR3 DNA: TGTGCCAGCAGCCGACTCTGGGACAGATCGCGTTCACCCCTCCACTTT.